The clone carrying this TCR beta chain was detected only a few times. The target antigen is unknown. The data were taken from a study of T cell repertoires in cytomegalovirus infection. Study-wide context: Public TCR beta signatures provided an indication of both CMV infection and a matching HLA type. Study-level results: The cumulative frequency of public TCR beta families distinguished individuals who carried CMV together with the relevant HLA. HLA-C-restricted, CMV-specific TCR beta clonotypes were dominant ex vivo.

Each CDR3 protein is one row after TCRdb ran MiXCR on the reads. Of approximately 500,000 distinct CDR3 sequences detected, 26% appear once; the ten largest clones hold around 13%. J gave up 14 bases and V 0 bases, and 31 bases lay outside the gene matches. CDR3 length equals 23 residues. The TCR originated in a human donor in good health (CMV status not recorded). Some clones in this sample may be carry-over from other donors' samples. The gene calls are TRBV23-1 and TRBJ2-1; 13 positions agree with TRBD2. TRBV23-1 is sorted into the ORF group, with uncertain function. Sequencing was done on a sample of PBMCs. CDR3: CASSQSDERSLRRTSGSLGREFF. The CDR3, as DNA: TGCGCCAGCAGTCAATCGGACGAACGGTCGTTAAGACGGACTAGCGGGAGCTTAGGAAGGGAGTTCTTC.